The clone carrying this TCR beta chain was counted many times. Its target is not known. This specimen belongs to a study of glioma-infiltrating T cells. Study-wide results and limits: Tissue and blood shared very few CDR3 sequences.

Amplification of TCR alpha and beta CDR3 regions from RNA used iRepertoire nested multiplex PCR. TCRdb analysed the multiplex PCR reads with MiXCR anew, one entry per CDR3 protein. This sample carries more than 100,000 distinct CDR3 sequences, about 28% of them seen once, and the ten largest clones take 40% to 55%. V lost 2 bases and J 1 base, leaving 21 bases between the germline ends. Germline V gene sequence: CDR1 SGHDT, CDR2 YYEEEE. The CDR3 is made up of 18 amino acids. Specimen: glioma tissue, nonneoplastic brain tissue, or PBMCs (not recorded which). This sequence was found in a human donor with low-grade glioma or glioblastoma, undergoing nonglioma brain surgery, or in good health (not recorded which). This chain connects TRBV5-6 to TRBJ1-1; D not certain. The CDR3 DNA reads as TGTGCCAGCAGCTTCGACTTACCAAAATCCAGGCGGAACACTGAAGCTTTCTTT. The encoded protein is CASSFDLPKSRRNTEAFF.